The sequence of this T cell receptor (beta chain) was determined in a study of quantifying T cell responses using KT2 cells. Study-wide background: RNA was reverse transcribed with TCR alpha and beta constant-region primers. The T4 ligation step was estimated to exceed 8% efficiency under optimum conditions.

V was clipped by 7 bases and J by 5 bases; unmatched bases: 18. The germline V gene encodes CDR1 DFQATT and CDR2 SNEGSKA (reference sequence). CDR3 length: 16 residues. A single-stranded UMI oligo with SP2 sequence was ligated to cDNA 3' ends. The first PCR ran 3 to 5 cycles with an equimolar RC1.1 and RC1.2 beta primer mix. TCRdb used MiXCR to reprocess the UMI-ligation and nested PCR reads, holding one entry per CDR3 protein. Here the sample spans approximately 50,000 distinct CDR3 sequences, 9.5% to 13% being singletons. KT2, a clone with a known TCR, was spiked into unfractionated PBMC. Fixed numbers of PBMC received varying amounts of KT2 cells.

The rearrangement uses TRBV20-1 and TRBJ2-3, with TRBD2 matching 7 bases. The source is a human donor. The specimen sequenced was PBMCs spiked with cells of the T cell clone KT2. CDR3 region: CSVQIRGRARGDTQYF. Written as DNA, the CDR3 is TGCAGTGTCCAAATACGGGGGAGGGCCCGAGGAGATACGCAGTATTTT.